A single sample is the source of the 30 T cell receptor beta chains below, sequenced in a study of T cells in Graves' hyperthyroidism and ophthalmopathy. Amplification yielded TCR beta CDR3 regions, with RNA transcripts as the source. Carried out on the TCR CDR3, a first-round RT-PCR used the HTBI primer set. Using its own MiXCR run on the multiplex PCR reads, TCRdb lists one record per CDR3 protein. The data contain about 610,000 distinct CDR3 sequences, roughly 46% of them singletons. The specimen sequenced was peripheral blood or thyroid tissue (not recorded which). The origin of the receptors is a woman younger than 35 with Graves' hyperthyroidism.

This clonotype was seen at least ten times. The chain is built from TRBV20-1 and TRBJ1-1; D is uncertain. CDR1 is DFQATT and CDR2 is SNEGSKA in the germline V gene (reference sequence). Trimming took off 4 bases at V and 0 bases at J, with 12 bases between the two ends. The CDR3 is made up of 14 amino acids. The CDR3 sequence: CSATLGSLNTEAFF. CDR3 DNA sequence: TGCAGTGCTACCTTGGGCAGCCTGAACACTGAAGCTTTCTTT.

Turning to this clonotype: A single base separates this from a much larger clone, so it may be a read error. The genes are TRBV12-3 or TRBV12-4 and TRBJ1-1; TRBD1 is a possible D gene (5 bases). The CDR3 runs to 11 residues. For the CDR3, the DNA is TGTGCCAGCGAGGGGATCACTGGAGCTTTCTTT. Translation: CASEGITGAFF.

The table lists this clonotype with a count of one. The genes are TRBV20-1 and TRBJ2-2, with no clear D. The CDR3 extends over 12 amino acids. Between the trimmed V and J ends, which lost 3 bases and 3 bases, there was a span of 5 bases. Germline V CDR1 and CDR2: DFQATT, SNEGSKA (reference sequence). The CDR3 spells CSASPDTGELFF. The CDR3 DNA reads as TGCAGTGCTAGCCCTGACACCGGGGAGCTGTTTTTT.

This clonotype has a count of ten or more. CDR3 nucleotides: TGTGCCAGCGGACTAGCGGGAGGAAAAGAGACCCAGTACTTC. This translates into CASGLAGGKETQYF. This chain links TRBV2 with TRBJ2-5; 14 bases are shared with TRBD2. This CDR3 spans 14 amino acids. V trimming: 8 bases; J trimming: 3 bases; junction bases outside the gene matches: 2. The germline gives CDR1 SNHLY, CDR2 FYNNEI.

The CDR3 sequence is CSVRRDREVYGYTF. In DNA form, the CDR3 reads TGCAGCGTCCGGCGGGACAGGGAGGTCTATGGCTACACCTTC. This sequence joins TRBV29-1 and TRBJ1-2; 9 bases are shared with TRBD1. V shed 6 bases and J 4 bases; nucleotides not matched to a gene: 9. The CDR3 loop spans 14 amino acids. Germline V gene sequence: CDR1 SQVTM, CDR2 ANQGSEA.

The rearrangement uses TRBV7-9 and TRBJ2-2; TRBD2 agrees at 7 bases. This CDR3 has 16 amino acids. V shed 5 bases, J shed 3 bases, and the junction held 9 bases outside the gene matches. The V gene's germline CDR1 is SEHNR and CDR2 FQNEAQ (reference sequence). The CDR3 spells CASSESSGTDTGELFF. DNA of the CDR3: TGTGCCAGCAGCGAGAGCAGCGGGACCGACACCGGGGAGCTGTTTTTT. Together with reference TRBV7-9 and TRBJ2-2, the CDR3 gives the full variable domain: DTGVSQNPRHKITKRGQNVTFRCDPISEHNRLYWYRQTLGQGPEFLTYFQNEAQLEKSRLLSDRFSAERPKGSFSTLEIQRTEQGDSAMYLCASSESSGTDTGELFFGEGSRLTVL.

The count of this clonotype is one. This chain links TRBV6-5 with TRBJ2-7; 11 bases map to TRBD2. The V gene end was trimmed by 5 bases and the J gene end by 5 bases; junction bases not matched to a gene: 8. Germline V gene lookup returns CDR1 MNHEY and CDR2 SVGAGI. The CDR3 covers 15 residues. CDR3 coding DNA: TGTGCCAGCAGTGGGGGGACTAGCGGCGCCAACGAGCAGTACTTC. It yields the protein CASSGGTSGANEQYF.

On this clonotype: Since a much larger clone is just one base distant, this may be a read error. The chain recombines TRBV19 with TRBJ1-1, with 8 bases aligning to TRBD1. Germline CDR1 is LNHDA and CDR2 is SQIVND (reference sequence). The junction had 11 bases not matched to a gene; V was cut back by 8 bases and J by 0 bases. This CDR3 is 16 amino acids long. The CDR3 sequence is CASGDRTLTMNTEAFF. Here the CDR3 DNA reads TGTGCCAGTGGGGACAGGACCCTAACCATGAACACTGAAGCTTTCTTT.

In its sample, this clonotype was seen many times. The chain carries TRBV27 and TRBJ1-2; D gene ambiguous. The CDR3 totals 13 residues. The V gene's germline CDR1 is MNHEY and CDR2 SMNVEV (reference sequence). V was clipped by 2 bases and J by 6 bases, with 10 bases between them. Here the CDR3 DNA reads TGTGCCAGCAGTTTAACCCAGGAGGATGGCTACACCTTC. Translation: CASSLTQEDGYTF.

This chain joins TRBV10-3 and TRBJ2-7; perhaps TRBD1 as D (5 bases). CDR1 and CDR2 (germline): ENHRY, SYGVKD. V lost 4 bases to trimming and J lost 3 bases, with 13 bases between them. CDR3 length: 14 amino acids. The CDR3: CAISGQGSDYEQYF. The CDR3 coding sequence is TGTGCCATCAGTGGCCAGGGATCTGACTACGAGCAGTACTTC.

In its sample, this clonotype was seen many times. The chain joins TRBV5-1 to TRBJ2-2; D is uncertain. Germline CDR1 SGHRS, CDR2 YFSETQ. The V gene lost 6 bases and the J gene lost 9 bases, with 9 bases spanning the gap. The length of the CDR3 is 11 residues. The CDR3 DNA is TGCGCCAGCACCCCTAACCGGGAGCTGTTTTTT. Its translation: CASTPNRELFF. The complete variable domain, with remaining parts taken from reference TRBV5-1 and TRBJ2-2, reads KAGVTQTPRYLIKTRGQQVTLSCSPISGHRSVSWYQQTPGQGLQFLFEYFSETQRNKGNFPGRFSGRQFSNSRSEMNVSTLELGDSALYLCASTPNRELFFGEGSRLTVL.

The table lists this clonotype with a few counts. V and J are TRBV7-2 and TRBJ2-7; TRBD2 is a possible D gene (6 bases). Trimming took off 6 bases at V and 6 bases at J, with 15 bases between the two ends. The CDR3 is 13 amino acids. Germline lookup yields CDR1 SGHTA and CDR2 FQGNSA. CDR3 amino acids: CASRRDSTPEQYF. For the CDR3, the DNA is TGTGCCAGCAGACGGGACTCGACCCCCGAGCAGTACTTC.

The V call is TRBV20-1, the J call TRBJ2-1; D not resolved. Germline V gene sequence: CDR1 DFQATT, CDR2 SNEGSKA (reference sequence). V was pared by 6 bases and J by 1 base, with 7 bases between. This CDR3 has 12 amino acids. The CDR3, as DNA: TGCAGTGCGTTAAGGTCCTACAATGAGCAGTTCTTC. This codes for CSALRSYNEQFF.

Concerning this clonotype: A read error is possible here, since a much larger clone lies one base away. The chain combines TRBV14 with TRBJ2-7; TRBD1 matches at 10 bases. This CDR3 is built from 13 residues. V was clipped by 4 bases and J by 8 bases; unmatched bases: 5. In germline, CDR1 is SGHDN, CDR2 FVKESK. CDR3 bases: TGTGCCAGCAGCCGCATGACAGGGGGCAAGCAGTACTTC. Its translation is CASSRMTGGKQYF.

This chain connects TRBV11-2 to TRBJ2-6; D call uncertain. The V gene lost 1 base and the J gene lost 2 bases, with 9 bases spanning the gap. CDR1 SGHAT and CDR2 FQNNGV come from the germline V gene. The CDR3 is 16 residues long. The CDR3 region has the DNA TGTGCCAGCAGCTTAGCTCCAGTAACTGGGGCCAACGTCCTGACTTTC. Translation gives CASSLAPVTGANVLTF.

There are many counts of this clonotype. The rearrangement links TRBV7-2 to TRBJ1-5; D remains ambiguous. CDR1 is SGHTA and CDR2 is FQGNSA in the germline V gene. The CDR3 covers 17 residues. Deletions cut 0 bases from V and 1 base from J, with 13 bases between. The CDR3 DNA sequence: TGTGCCAGCAGCTTAGCGGTTGGGTTCGACAGCAATCAGCCCCAGCATTTT. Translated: CASSLAVGFDSNQPQHF.

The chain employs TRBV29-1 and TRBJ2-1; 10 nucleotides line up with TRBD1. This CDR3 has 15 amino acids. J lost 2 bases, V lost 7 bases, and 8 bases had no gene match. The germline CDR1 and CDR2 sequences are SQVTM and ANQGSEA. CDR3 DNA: TGCAGCGCCGGACCGGGACAGGGGACCTACAATGAGCAGTTCTTC. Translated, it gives CSAGPGQGTYNEQFF.

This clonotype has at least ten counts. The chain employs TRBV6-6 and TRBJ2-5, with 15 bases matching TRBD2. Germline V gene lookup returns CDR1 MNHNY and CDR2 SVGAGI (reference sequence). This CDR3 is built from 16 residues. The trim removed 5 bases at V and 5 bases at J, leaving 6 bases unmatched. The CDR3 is CASSRQGLAGGETQYF. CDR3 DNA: TGTGCCAGCAGTCGACAGGGACTAGCGGGAGGTGAGACCCAGTACTTC.

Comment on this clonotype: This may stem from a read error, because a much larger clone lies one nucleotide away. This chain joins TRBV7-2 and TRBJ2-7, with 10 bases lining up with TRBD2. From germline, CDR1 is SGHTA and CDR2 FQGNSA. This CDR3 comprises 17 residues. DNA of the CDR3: TGTGCCAGCAGCTTAGACGGACTAGCGGCAGAGTCCTACGGGCAGTACTTC. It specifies CASSLDGLAAESYGQYF.

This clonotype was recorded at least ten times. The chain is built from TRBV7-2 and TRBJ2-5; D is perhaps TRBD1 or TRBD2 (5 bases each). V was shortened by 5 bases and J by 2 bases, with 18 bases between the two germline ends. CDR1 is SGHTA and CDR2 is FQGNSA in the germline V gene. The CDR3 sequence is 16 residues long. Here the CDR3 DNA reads TGTGCCAGCAGCCAAATTGAGCCAGGGAGACAAGAGACCCAGTACTTC. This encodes CASSQIEPGRQETQYF.

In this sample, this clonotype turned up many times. CDR3 bases: TGTGCTAGTGGTTTGGGGACATTACTGCCCCAGCATTTT. Translating it yields CASGLGTLLPQHF. This chain joins TRBV12-5 and TRBJ1-5; D perhaps matches TRBD1 (5 bases). Germline CDR1 is LGHNT and CDR2 is FRNRAP. The CDR3 runs 13 residues. V was shortened by 1 base and J by 9 bases, with 10 bases between the two germline ends.

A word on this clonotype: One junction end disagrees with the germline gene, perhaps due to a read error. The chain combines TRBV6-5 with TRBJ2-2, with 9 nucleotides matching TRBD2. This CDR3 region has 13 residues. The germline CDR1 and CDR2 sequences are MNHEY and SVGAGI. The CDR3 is CASSPSASGEQFF. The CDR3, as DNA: TGTGCCAGCAGTCCATCCGCTAGCGGGGAGCAGTTTTTT.

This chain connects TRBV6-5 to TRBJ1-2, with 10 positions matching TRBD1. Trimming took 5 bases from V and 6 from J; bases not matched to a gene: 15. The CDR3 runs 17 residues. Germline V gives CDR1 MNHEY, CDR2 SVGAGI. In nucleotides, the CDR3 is TGTGCCAGCAGTCACCCAGGGACAGGGGTCGAAGTTAATGGCTACACCTTC. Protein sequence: CASSHPGTGVEVNGYTF.

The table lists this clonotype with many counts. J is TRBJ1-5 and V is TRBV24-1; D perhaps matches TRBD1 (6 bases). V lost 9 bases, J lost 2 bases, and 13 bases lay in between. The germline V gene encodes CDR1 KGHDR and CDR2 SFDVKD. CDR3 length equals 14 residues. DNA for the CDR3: TGTGCCACCTCCCTCGCAGGGGGCAATCAGCCCCAGCATTTT. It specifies CATSLAGGNQPQHF.

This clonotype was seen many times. The CDR3 nucleotides are TGTGCCAGCAGCTCCCTTGCGGGAGGGCACACCGGGGAGCTGTTTTTT. The encoded protein is CASSSLAGGHTGELFF. J is TRBJ2-2 and V is TRBV9; 9 bases map to TRBD2. CDR1 is SGDLS, CDR2 YYNGEE, per germline. V shed 4 bases, J shed 3 bases, and the junction held 7 bases outside the gene matches. This CDR3 spans 16 amino acids.

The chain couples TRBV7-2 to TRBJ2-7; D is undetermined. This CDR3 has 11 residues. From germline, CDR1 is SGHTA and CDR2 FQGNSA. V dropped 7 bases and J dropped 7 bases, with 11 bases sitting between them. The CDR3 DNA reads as TGTGCCAGCAACGCTTACAATGAGCAGTACTTC. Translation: CASNAYNEQYF.

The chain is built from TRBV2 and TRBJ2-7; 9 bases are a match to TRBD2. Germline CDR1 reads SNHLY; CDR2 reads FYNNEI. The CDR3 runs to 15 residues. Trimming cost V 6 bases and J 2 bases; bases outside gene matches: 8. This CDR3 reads CASSKLAGGTYEQYF. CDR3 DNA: TGTGCCAGCAGCAAACTAGCGGGTGGGACCTACGAGCAGTACTTC. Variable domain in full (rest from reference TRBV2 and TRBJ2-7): EPEVTQTPSHQVTQMGQEVILRCVPISNHLYFYWYRQILGQKVEFLVSFYNNEISEKSEIFDDQFSVERPDGSNFTLKIRSTKLEDSAMYFCASSKLAGGTYEQYFGPGTRLTVT.

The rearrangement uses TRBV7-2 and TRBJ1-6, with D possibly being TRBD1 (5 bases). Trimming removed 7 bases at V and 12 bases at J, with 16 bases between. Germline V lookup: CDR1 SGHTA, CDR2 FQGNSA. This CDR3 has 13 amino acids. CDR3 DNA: TGTGCCAGCACAGGTTCGACAGTTCTACCCCTCCACTTT. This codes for CASTGSTVLPLHF.

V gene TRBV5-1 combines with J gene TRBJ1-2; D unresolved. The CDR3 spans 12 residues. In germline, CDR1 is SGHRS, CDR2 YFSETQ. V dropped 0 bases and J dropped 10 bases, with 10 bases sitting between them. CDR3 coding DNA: TGCGCCAGCAGCTTGGGGTCGGGAACCTACACCTTC. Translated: CASSLGSGTYTF.

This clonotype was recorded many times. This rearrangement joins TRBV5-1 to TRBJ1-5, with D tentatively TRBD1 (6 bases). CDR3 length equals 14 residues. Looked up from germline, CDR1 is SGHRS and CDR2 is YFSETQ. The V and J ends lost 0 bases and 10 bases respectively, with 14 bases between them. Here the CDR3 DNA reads TGCGCCAGCAGCTTGGGCAGGGGCGAAGGCCCCCAGCATTTT. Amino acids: CASSLGRGEGPQHF.